This TCR beta chain was obtained from a study of T-cell reconstitution after alpha-beta-depleted transplantation in children. CDR3 length equals 14 residues. V shed 9 bases and J 4 bases; nucleotides not matched to a gene: 9. TCRbeta library preparation incorporated unique molecular identifiers. TCRdb fed the PCR reads into MiXCR, producing one record per CDR3 protein. The sample includes about 610,000 distinct CDR3 sequences, about 10% seen only once; the top ten take 4% to 5%. The sample holds many counts of this clonotype. The chain uses TRBV12-3 or TRBV12-4 and TRBJ2-1, with 7 bases aligning to TRBD1. This receptor was obtained from a human donor who donated a stem cell graft to a child with acute myeloid leukemia. The material sequenced was PBMCs from the stem cell graft donor, taken from the stem cell graft. The CDR3 sequence is CASSRRTGYNEQFF. The DNA of the CDR3 is TGTGCCAGTTCCCGTCGGACAGGATACAATGAGCAGTTCTTC.